This T cell receptor beta chain is drawn from a study of blood T cell repertoires in COVID-19. Overall study context: The United States, Italy and Spain supplied acute and convalescent COVID-19 samples. The analysed material was cDNA or gDNA that came from T cells, B-cell-depleted T cells, or PBMCs.

Original processing notes: The assay estimated nucleated cells by amplifying reference gene primers. Some clones are missing from TCRdb's copy, which holds only in-frame ones; the method was immunoSEQ multiplex PCR. The DNA was the basis for D and trimming; V, J and clone size are from that table. The table lists under 80,000 clones, approximately 87% of them singletons, with approximately 17% in the top ten. The CDR3 covers 11 residues. The V gene's germline CDR1 is KGHSH and CDR2 LQKENI. V lost 3 bases and J lost 6, with 6 bases in between. This clone was seen once. Sequencing was done on a sample of peripheral blood. The TCR comes from a man at least 80 years old in a cohort sampled during active COVID-19. The chain links TRBV18 to TRBJ2-7; D gene unclear. CDR3 protein: CASSPRREQYV. The CDR3 nucleotides are TGTGCCAGCTCACCCAGGCGCGAGCAGTACGTC.